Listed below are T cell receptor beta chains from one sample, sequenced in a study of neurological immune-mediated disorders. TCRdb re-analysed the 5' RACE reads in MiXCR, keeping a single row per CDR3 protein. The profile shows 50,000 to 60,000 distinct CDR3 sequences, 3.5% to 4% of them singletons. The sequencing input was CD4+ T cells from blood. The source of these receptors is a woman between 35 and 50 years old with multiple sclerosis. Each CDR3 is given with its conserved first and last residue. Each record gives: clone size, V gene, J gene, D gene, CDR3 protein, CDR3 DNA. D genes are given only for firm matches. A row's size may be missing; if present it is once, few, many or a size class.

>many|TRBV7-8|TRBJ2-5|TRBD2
CASSSAGGWETQYF
TGTGCCAGCAGCTCAGCGGGGGGGTGGGAGACCCAGTACTTC
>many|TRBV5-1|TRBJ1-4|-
CASSLNPPGREEKLFF
TGCGCCAGCAGCTTAAATCCGCCCGGACGAGAGGAAAAACTGTTTTTT
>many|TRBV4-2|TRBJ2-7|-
CASSQDLLGREQYF
TGTGCCAGCAGCCAAGATCTTTTAGGGCGGGAGCAGTACTTC
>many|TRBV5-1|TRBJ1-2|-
CASSPLDSLPGYTF
TGCGCCAGCAGCCCCCTGGACAGTCTTCCTGGCTACACCTTC
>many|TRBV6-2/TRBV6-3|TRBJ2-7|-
CASSYSSRGQGLSYEQYF
TGTGCCAGCAGTTACTCGAGTAGAGGGCAGGGCCTCTCCTACGAGCAGTACTTC
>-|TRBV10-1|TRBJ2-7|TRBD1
CASSKGQGASNYEQYF
TGCGCCAGCAGTAAAGGTCAGGGGGCCTCCAACTACGAGCAGTACTTC
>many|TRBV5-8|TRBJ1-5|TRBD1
CASSLEGQGSYSNQPQHF
TGTGCCAGCAGCTTGGAGGGACAGGGGTCTTATAGCAATCAGCCCCAGCATTTT
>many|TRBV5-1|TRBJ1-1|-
CASSLVGGRENTEAFF
TGCGCCAGCAGCTTGGTAGGAGGTCGGGAGAACACTGAAGCTTTCTTT
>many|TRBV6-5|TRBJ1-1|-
CASSLPGVGEAFF
TGTGCCAGCAGCCTCCCGGGGGTCGGTGAAGCTTTCTTT
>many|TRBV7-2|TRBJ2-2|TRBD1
CASSYRTGGTNTGELFF
TGTGCCAGCAGCTATCGAACAGGGGGCACGAATACCGGGGAGCTGTTTTTT
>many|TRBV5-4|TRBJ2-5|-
CASSSGGAQGQYF
TGTGCCAGCAGCTCCGGTGGGGCCCAGGGCCAGTACTTC
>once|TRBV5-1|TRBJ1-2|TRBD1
CASSVTGGDTF
TGCGCCAGCAGCGTGACAGGGGGCGACACCTTC
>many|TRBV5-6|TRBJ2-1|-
CASSLLKGSGLTRNEQFF
TGTGCCAGCAGCTTGTTGAAGGGTAGCGGACTAACACGCAATGAGCAGTTCTTC
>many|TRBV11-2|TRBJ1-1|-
CASSFGSPQGTFF
TGTGCCAGCAGCTTCGGTAGCCCGCAGGGTACTTTCTTT
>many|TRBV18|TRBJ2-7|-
CASSPQGKDEQYF
TGTGCCAGCTCACCTCAGGGAAAAGACGAGCAGTACTTC
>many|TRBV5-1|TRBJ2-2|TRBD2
CASSLRTSRGTGELFF
TGCGCCAGCAGCCTACGGACTAGCCGCGGCACCGGGGAGCTGTTTTTT
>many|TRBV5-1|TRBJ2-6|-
CASSLETTNVLTF
TGCGCCAGCAGCTTGGAAACCACCAACGTCCTGACTTTC
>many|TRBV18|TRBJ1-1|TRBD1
CASSPTGEEAFF
TGTGCCAGCTCACCGACAGGGGAGGAAGCTTTCTTT
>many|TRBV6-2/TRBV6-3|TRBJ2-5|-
CASSYGETQYF
TGTGCCAGCAGTTACGGCGAGACCCAGTACTTC
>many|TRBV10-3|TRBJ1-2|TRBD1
CAIRPGQTYGYTF
TGTGCCATCAGACCGGGACAGACCTATGGCTACACCTTC
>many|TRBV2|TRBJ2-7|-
CASSGRRYEQYF
TGTGCCAGCAGTGGTCGGAGGTACGAGCAGTACTTC
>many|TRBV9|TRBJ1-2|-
CASSADINYGYTF
TGTGCCAGCAGCGCTGACATTAACTATGGCTACACCTTC
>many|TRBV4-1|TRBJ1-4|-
CASSQDPANEKLFF
TGCGCCAGCAGCCAAGATCCGGCTAATGAAAAACTGTTTTTT
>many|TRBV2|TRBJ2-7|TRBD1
CAGADRAYEQYF
TGTGCCGGGGCCGACAGGGCCTACGAGCAGTACTTC
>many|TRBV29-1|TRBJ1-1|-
CSASGRMNTEAFF
TGCAGCGCCTCGGGACGGATGAACACTGAAGCTTTCTTT
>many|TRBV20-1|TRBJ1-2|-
CSAISPSYGYTF
TGCAGTGCTATAAGCCCTTCCTATGGCTACACCTTC
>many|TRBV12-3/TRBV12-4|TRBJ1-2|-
CASSLRGTNYGYTF
TGTGCCAGCAGTTTAAGGGGGACTAACTATGGCTACACCTTC
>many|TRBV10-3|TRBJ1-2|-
CAISGEGFGYGYTF
TGTGCCATCAGTGGAGAGGGGTTCGGCTATGGCTACACCTTC
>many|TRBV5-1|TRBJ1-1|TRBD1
CASSALQGASATEAFF
TGCGCCAGCAGCGCCTTACAGGGGGCTAGCGCCACTGAAGCTTTCTTT
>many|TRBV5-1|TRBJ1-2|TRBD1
CASSSVGQLYGYTF
TGCGCCAGCAGCTCTGTGGGACAGCTCTATGGCTACACCTTC
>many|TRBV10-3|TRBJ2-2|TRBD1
CAISAGQITGELFF
TGTGCCATCAGTGCGGGACAGATAACCGGGGAGCTGTTTTTT
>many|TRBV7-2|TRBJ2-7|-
CASSRPGRTYEQYF
TGTGCCAGCAGCCGCCCCGGGCGTACCTACGAGCAGTACTTC
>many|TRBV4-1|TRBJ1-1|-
CASSQESARPSEAFF
TGCGCCAGCAGCCAAGAGTCTGCCAGGCCGTCTGAAGCTTTCTTT
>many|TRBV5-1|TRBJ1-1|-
CASSPRGGQWNTEAFF
TGCGCCAGCAGTCCTCGAGGGGGGCAGTGGAACACTGAAGCTTTCTTT
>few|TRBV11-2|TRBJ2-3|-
CASSFYRVADTQYF
TGTGCCAGCAGCTTTTACAGGGTGGCAGATACGCAGTATTTT
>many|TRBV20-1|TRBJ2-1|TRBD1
CSASILDREEFSF
TGCAGTGCCTCGATACTCGACAGGGAAGAATTCTCCTTC
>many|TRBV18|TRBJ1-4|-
CASSPPAFAEKLFF
TGTGCCAGCTCACCACCAGCGTTTGCGGAAAAACTGTTTTTT
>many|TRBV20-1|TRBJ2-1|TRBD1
CSARDTAPGQGFPSSYNEQFF
TGCAGTGCTAGAGATACCGCCCCGGGACAGGGTTTTCCGAGCTCCTACAATGAGCAGTTCTTC
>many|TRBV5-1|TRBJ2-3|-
CASSLSGPDTQYF
TGCGCCAGCAGCCTGAGCGGCCCAGATACGCAGTATTTT
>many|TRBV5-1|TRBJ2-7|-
CASSLGTPRFTYEQYF
TGCGCCAGCAGCTTGGGGACACCGCGTTTTACCTACGAGCAGTACTTC
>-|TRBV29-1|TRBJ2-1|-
CSATDSEQFF
TGCAGCGCGACCGATAGTGAGCAGTTCTTC
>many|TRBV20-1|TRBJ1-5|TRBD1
CSANPDRPNQPQHF
TGCAGTGCTAACCCGGACAGGCCTAATCAGCCCCAGCATTTT
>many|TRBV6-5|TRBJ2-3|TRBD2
CASSWASGGVADTQYF
TGTGCCAGCAGCTGGGCTAGCGGGGGGGTAGCAGATACGCAGTATTTT
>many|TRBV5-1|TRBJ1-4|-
CASSLFDPGNEKLFF
TGCGCCAGCAGCTTGTTCGATCCAGGGAATGAAAAACTGTTTTTT
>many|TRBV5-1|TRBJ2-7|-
CASRIGHTESYEQYF
TGCGCCAGCAGAATTGGCCACACCGAATCCTACGAGCAGTACTTC
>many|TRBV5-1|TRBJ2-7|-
CASSWGQGFYEQYF
TGCGCCAGCAGCTGGGGGCAGGGGTTCTACGAGCAGTACTTC
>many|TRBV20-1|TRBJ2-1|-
CSARDQLGDNEQFF
TGCAGTGCTAGAGATCAGCTAGGAGACAATGAGCAGTTCTTC
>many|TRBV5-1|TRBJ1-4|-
CASSLNHPDEKLFF
TGCGCCAGCAGCTTGAATCATCCCGATGAAAAACTGTTTTTT